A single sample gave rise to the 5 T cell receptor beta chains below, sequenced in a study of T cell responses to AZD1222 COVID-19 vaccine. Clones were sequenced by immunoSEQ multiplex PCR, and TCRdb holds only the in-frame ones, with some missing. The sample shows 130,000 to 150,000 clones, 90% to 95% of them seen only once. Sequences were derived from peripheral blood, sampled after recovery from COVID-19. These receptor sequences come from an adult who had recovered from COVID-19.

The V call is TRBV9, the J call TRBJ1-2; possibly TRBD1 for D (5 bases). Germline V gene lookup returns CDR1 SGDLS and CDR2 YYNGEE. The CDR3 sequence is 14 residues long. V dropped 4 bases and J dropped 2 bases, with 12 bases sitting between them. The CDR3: CASSSRTSNYGYTF. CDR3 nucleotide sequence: TGTGCCAGCAGCTCCCGGACATCCAACTATGGCTACACCTTC.

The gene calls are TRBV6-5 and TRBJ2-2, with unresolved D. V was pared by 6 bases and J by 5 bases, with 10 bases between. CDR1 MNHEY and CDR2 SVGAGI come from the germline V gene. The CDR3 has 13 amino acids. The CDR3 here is CASSQAETGELFF. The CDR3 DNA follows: TGTGCCAGCAGCCAAGCAGAAACCGGGGAGCTGTTTTTT.

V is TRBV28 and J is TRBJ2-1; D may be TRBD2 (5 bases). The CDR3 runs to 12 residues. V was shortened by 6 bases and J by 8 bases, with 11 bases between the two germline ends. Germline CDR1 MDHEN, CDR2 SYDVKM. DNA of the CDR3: TGTGCCAGCAGCCGACTACAATATGAGCAGTTCTTC. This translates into CASSRLQYEQFF.

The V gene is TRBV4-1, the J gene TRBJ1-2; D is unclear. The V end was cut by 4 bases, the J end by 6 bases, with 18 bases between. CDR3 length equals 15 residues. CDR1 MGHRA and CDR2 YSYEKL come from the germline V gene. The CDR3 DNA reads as TGCGCCAGCAGCCCGACCCAAGTGTCCGCGGATGGCTACACCTTC. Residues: CASSPTQVSADGYTF.

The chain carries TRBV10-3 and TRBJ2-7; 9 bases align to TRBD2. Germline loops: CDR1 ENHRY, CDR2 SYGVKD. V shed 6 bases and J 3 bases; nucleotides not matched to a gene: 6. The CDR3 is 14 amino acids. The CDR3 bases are TGTGCCATCAGGGCCGGGACTAGCTTCTACGAGCAGTACTTC. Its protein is CAIRAGTSFYEQYF.